Sequencing of this TCR beta chain was carried out in a study of cytomegalovirus exposure and HLA in healthy donors. The V and J ends lost 2 bases and 1 base respectively, with 11 bases between them. This CDR3 spans 15 amino acids. Germline CDR1 is KGHSH and CDR2 is LQKENI. TCRdb keeps only in-frame clones here, not all; method: immunoSEQ multiplex PCR. The table includes tens of thousands of clones, 85% detected once. J is TRBJ1-1 and V is TRBV18, with D perhaps matching TRBD1 (5 bases). This TCR came from a man between 25 and 39 years old in good health and CMV-seronegative. Sequencing was done on a sample of PBMCs. The CDR3, as DNA: TGTGCCAGCTCACCATGGGGGGAGGCGAACACTGAAGCTTTCTTT. It translates to CASSPWGEANTEAFF.